The rows below give T cell receptor beta chains drawn from one sample of a study of blood T cell repertoires in COVID-19. Repertoires were generated with immunoSEQ multiplex PCR, while TCRdb's copy carries only in-frame clones and drops some. The sample carries under 95,000 clones, roughly 84% recorded once. The sample taken for sequencing was peripheral blood. All receptors derive from a woman of 80 years or more with acute or convalescent COVID-19. CDR3s leave out the opening cysteine and the closing phenylalanine or tryptophan.

cdr3_length j_call v_call cdr3_aa
13 TRBJ2-1 TRBV5-6 ASSIPGQGNNEQF
14 TRBJ2-2 TRBV9 ASSVVPSAYTGELF
13 TRBJ2-2 TRBV6-6 ASSIGLADTGELF
10 TRBJ2-1 TRBV2 ASSGQSNEQF
13 TRBJ1-3 TRBV2 ASSETAQQGNTIY
13 TRBJ1-3 TRBV19 ASSIDQGSGNTIY
9 TRBJ1-2 TRBV25-1 ASSEGVGYT
16 TRBJ2-1 TRBV4-3 ASSQDLWSGRSYNEQF
14 TRBJ1-1 TRBV30 AWSDPTGPMNTEAF
15 TRBJ1-6 TRBV21-1 ASPPDGESSYNSPLH
14 TRBJ2-7 TRBV4-2 ASSPDRLAGGNEQY
10 TRBJ2-2 TRBV30 AWSFKQGELF
11 TRBJ2-2 TRBV2 ASSFGHAGELF
11 TRBJ1-4 TRBV6-5 ATGGRRNEKLF
14 TRBJ2-1 TRBV5-1 ASSSTRLGTWNEQF
13 TRBJ2-1 TRBV27 ASSSLRETYNEQF
10 TRBJ2-7 TRBV19 ASSTGDYEQY
15 TRBJ2-3 TRBV19 ASRLRGTSGVTDTQY
13 TRBJ2-5 TRBV15 ATSRETRVRETQY
11 TRBJ1-6 TRBV6-5 ASYTSNNSPLH
13 TRBJ2-7 TRBV5-6 ASSAYRGSSYEQY
13 TRBJ1-6 TRBV6-4 ASRARTGGNSPLH
10 TRBJ1-2 TRBV7-9 ASSPPRVGYT
12 TRBJ2-2 TRBV19 ASSGGVRTGELF
15 TRBJ2-2 TRBV11-3 ASSTHRGSENTGELF
13 TRBJ2-7 TRBV24-1 ATSETGTQTYEQY
13 TRBJ2-5 TRBV6-2/TRBV6-3 ASSYPAGAGETQY
12 TRBJ1-1 TRBV6-5 ASSYSQGTTEAF
10 TRBJ2-7 TRBV11-2 ASSAGSYEQY
14 TRBJ2-1 TRBV19 ASSSGASGPNREQF
15 TRBJ2-3 TRBV19 ASSGGLAGGFTDTQY
16 TRBJ1-1 TRBV18 ASSPLNQGEGMNTEAF
14 TRBJ2-3 TRBV5-4 ASSPRAGPSTDTQY
13 TRBJ2-7 TRBV6-2/TRBV6-3 ASSYRQGAIYEQY
12 TRBJ1-1 TRBV19 ASSWDRVMAEAF
14 TRBJ1-1 TRBV5-1 ASSSRVGQGANEAF
15 TRBJ2-1 TRBV7-6 ASSGRGIGLTYNEQF
15 TRBJ2-1 TRBV24-1 ATSDPLRGLAGVEQF
13 TRBJ1-1 TRBV19 ASSIDQAFWSEAF
12 TRBJ1-1 TRBV7-2 ASSPYFGDTEAF
12 TRBJ1-2 TRBV6-5 ASSSTRGRYGYT
9 TRBJ1-2 TRBV29-1 SVEEGGGYT